Detailed here is one T cell receptor beta chain. In the authors' methods: The authors estimated nucleated cell counts from reference gene primer amplification. The protocol was immunoSEQ multiplex PCR, while the TCRdb copy is restricted to in-frame clones and leaves out a portion. The V and J calls and clone size come from that table; D and trimming were worked out from the DNA. This sample carries roughly 230,000 clones, approximately 82% of them seen once, and the ten largest clones take approximately 8.6%. The CDR3 is 14 amino acids. The J segment lost 2 bases and the V segment lost 3 bases, leaving 6 bases of the junction unmatched. CDR1 and CDR2 (germline): GTSNPN, SVGIG (reference sequence). These data come from a study of blood T cell repertoires in COVID-19.

The specimen sequenced was peripheral blood. V gene TRBV30 combines with J gene TRBJ1-1; 7 bases are a match to TRBD1. The clonotype comes from a man aged 40-49 years with active or convalescent COVID-19. The CDR3 region is CAWRKGQPNTEAFF. The CDR3, as DNA: TGTGCCTGGAGGAAGGGACAGCCAAACACTGAAGCTTTCTTT.